These 15 T cell receptor beta chains share one sample of origin, sequenced in a study of cytotoxic CD8 clonotypes in ibrutinib-treated CLL. Assay used: immunoSEQ multiplex PCR; TCRdb lists only in-frame clones, some missing. The sample has approximately 150,000 clones, 88% seen once; the top ten hold 3%. The starting material was PBMCs, obtained at disease progression, from a patient treated with ibrutinib. Every receptor here comes from a human donor with chronic lymphocytic leukemia.

The CDR3 loop reads CASKRPSGANVLTF. The DNA for the CDR3 is TGTGCCTCCAAGAGGCCCTCTGGGGCCAACGTCCTGACTTTC. The chain uses TRBV30 and TRBJ2-6, with no clear D. CDR3 length: 14 residues. With 7 bases removed from V and 0 bases from J, the gap between germline ends came to 10 bases. CDR1 and CDR2 (germline): GTSNPN, SVGIG (reference sequence).

J is TRBJ1-2 and V is TRBV7-8; TRBD1 matches at 8 bases. Germline CDR1 and CDR2: SGHVS and FQNEAQ. Trimming took 0 bases from V and 2 from J; bases not matched to a gene: 5. This CDR3 has 16 amino acids. In DNA form, the CDR3 reads TGTGCCAGCAGCTTAGCGCTTACAGGGGGGAACTATGGCTACACCTTC. Translation: CASSLALTGGNYGYTF.

V is TRBV5-8 and J is TRBJ1-1; TRBD1 might be the D (6 bases). CDR1 is SGHTS and CDR2 is YDEGEE in the germline V gene. The CDR3 loop spans 15 amino acids. V was cut by 5 bases and J by 1 base, with 15 bases left in between. CDR3 DNA sequence: TGTGCCAGCAGGTGGTCCACACAGGGGAACACTGAAGCTTTCTTT. It translates to CASRWSTQGNTEAFF.

This clone was observed once. The chain employs TRBV30 and TRBJ1-5; 7 bases fit TRBD1. Germline V gene lookup returns CDR1 GTSNPN and CDR2 SVGIG (reference sequence). The CDR3 is 14 residues long. V was pared by 0 bases and J by 5 bases, with 4 bases of the junction left unmatched. CDR3 sequence: CAWSVQGLHQPQHF. Written as DNA, the CDR3 is TGTGCCTGGAGTGTACAGGGGTTACATCAGCCCCAGCATTTT.

This chain connects TRBV28 to TRBJ2-7; D might be TRBD1 (6 bases). The CDR3 sequence is 15 residues long. In germline, CDR1 is MDHEN, CDR2 SYDVKM. V was clipped by 4 bases and J by 0 bases, with 13 bases between them. CDR3 region: CASSYTQGFSYEQYF. The CDR3 DNA sequence: TGTGCCAGCAGTTACACTCAGGGGTTCTCCTACGAGCAGTACTTC.

CDR3 sequence (DNA): TGTGCCAGCAGCCGAACCGGGACAGGGTACACTGAAGCTTTCTTT. As protein: CASSRTGTGYTEAFF. The chain combines TRBV11-2 with TRBJ1-1; 9 nucleotides line up with TRBD1. The V and J ends lost 5 bases and 3 bases, in that order; junction bases with no gene match: 7. Germline V gives CDR1 SGHAT, CDR2 FQNNGV. This CDR3 has 15 residues. The entire variable domain, with the rest obtained from reference TRBV11-2 and TRBJ1-1, is as follows: EAGVAQSPRYKIIEKRQSVAFWCNPISGHATLYWYQQILGQGPKLLIQFQNNGVVDDSQLPKDRFSAERLKGVDSTLKIQPAKLEDSAVYLCASSRTGTGYTEAFFGQGTRLTVV.

The chain carries TRBV14 and TRBJ1-1; D remains ambiguous. Trimming removed 4 bases from V and 1 base from J, with 10 bases in between. This CDR3 has 14 residues. CDR1 and CDR2 from the germline V gene are SGHDN and FVKESK. This chain's CDR3 is CASSPIQKNTEAFF. In DNA form, the CDR3 reads TGTGCCAGCAGCCCAATCCAGAAGAACACTGAAGCTTTCTTT.

The chain has TRBV18 and TRBJ1-1; D not certain. The V end lost 4 bases, the J end lost 8 bases, and 14 bases lay between the germline ends. CDR3 length equals 13 residues. Germline lookup yields CDR1 KGHSH and CDR2 LQKENI. The CDR3 region is CASSLPTGVEAFF. The CDR3 nucleotides read TGTGCCAGCTCACTGCCTACCGGGGTCGAAGCTTTCTTT. Combining the CDR3 with reference TRBV18 and TRBJ1-1 gives the whole variable domain NAGVMQNPRHLVRRRGQEARLRCSPMKGHSHVYWYRQLPEEGLKFMVYLQKENIIDESGMPKERFSAEFPKEGPSILRIQQVVRGDSAAYFCASSLPTGVEAFFGQGTRLTVV.

The chain has TRBV19 and TRBJ2-1, with 10 bases fitting TRBD2. The CDR3 is 17 amino acids. V shed 6 bases, J shed 9 bases, and the junction held 17 bases outside the gene matches. Germline CDR1 LNHDA, CDR2 SQIVND (reference sequence). The CDR3 DNA reads as TGTGCCAGTAGCCCCCTTTGGGGTAGCGGGGGGCCGATTGAGCAGTTCTTC. Protein sequence: CASSPLWGSGGPIEQFF.

This chain connects TRBV7-9 to TRBJ1-1; no clear D. Germline loops: CDR1 SEHNR, CDR2 FQNEAQ (reference sequence). Trimming pared 2 bases from V and 1 base from J, leaving 14 bases between. The CDR3 extends over 16 amino acids. The CDR3 nucleotides read TGTGCCAGCAGCTTAAATTTCTGGCAGAAGAACACTGAAGCTTTCTTT. It codes for CASSLNFWQKNTEAFF.

The J gene is TRBJ1-3, the V gene TRBV7-3; TRBD1 might be the D (6 bases). Trimming took off 1 base at V and 4 bases at J, with 17 bases between the two ends. The CDR3 spans 17 residues. The germline CDR1 and CDR2 sequences are SGHTA and FQGTGA. CDR3 in amino acids: CASSLSQGKKNGNTIYF. The DNA of the CDR3 is TGTGCCAGCAGCTTAAGTCAGGGGAAGAAAAACGGAAACACCATATATTTT.

The V and J genes are TRBV28 and TRBJ1-2; possible D gene TRBD1, 6 bases. Germline V gene sequence: CDR1 MDHEN, CDR2 SYDVKM. This CDR3 is built from 16 residues. Trimming took 3 bases from V and 8 from J, leaving 22 bases between them. CDR3 loop: CASSLPPGHTLTGYTF. DNA for the CDR3: TGTGCCAGCAGTTTGCCGCCGGGACACACGCTTACGGGCTACACCTTC.

The CDR3 DNA is TGTGCCAGCAGCGACAGTTACTATCAGCCCCAGCATTTT. Translating gives CASSDSYYQPQHF. The chain joins TRBV6-1 to TRBJ1-5, with a tentative D call TRBD1 (5 bases). The CDR3 is 13 amino acids. Trimming left V 6 bases short and J 5 bases short, with 11 bases between. Germline V CDR1 and CDR2: MNHNS, SASEGT.

The chain combines TRBV2 with TRBJ2-7, with D unresolved. Germline lookup yields CDR1 SNHLY and CDR2 FYNNEI. The V end lost 8 bases, the J end lost 4 bases, and 15 bases lay between the germline ends. The CDR3 covers 13 residues. The CDR3 DNA reads as TGTGCCAGCTCTGGGCAGCAAAATTACGAGCAGTACTTC. It translates to CASSGQQNYEQYF.

The rearrangement links TRBV19 to TRBJ1-4; D not resolved. Trimming removed 3 bases from V and 4 bases from J, with 9 bases in between. CDR1 and CDR2 from the germline V gene are LNHDA and SQIVND (reference sequence). The CDR3 runs 14 residues. CDR3 nucleotide sequence: TGTGCCAGTAGTATCGGCAGTAGTAATGAAAAACTGTTTTTT. Its translation is CASSIGSSNEKLFF.